The present entry profiles one TCR beta chain with its context. Its specific antigen is unknown. No base quality values were provided; no much bigger clone lies one nucleotide off. Collaborating institutions collected whole blood in K2EDTA tubes following their own protocols. For TCRbeta analysis, collaborators shipped samples in one of three forms: frozen whole blood, isolated PBMCs, or DNA extracted from either of those sample types. The immunoSEQ Assay, a bias-controlled multiplex PCR, was used to amplify TCRbeta CDR3 regions from genomic DNA. The original pipeline was this. Within the assay, amplification of reference gene primers was used to estimate how many nucleated cells each sample contained. Sequence reads were collapsed and filtered to measure the absolute abundance of every unique TCRbeta CDR3 rearrangement. Productive Simpson clonality was computed per sample as the square root of Simpson's diversity index over productive rearrangements. TCRdb carries this immuneACCESS record with in-frame sequences only. Its versions omit some clonotypes, under half of them owing to an unresolved V gene in the studies checked, with the rest unexplained. The DNA was the basis for D and trimming; V, J and clone size are from that table. In all, the sample holds hundreds of thousands of clones, and approximately 86% of those were seen once. The ten largest clones represent 9.4% of the sample.

The sample is drawn from a study of blood T cell repertoires in COVID-19 (TCRdb year 2020). About the study as a whole: Samples from collaborators originated in the United States, Italy and Spain and spanned both the acute and convalescent phases of COVID-19. The material from the prospective study consisted of cDNA or gDNA derived from T cells, B-cell-depleted T cells, or PBMCs. Subjects who had been exposed to COVID-19, were actively infected with it, or had recovered from it provided the deeply sampled blood TCRbeta repertoires that made up the dataset. The repertoires were released in a freely available public database intended as a resource for research on the immune response to SARS-CoV-2. The samples were drawn from the first 160 participants of the ongoing ImmuneRACE study and from 1,200 or so subjects provided by 6 global collaborators. Nearly every sample came with metadata listing a de-identified subject ID, COVID-19 status, age in years and sex. Where available, HLA class I and class II types were taken from metadata supplied by the sample provider and were not determined by assay-based typing. What the work shows at the level of the full study, not this receptor alone: Clinical and demographic metadata were provided uncurated, with the amount varying by source and participant.

For CDR1 and CDR2, the germline V gene (reference sequence) lists MNHEY and SMNVEV. The cysteine opens and the phenylalanine closes a CDR3 of 17 amino acids. The sequence is cut down to CDR3 DNA, 51 bases in frame from base 1. V ends up 0 bases short and J 5 bases short, with an unmatched junction base count of 10. In this chain, TRBV27 is recombined with TRBJ2-3, with 8 junctional bases fitting TRBD2. The TCR sequence derives from a man between 18 and 29 years old with active or convalescent COVID-19. The material sequenced was peripheral blood. The CDR3 region has the sequence CASSLSGAGDRRDTQYF. The DNA is as follows: TGTGCCAGCAGTTTATCGGGAGCGGGGGATCGCAGAGATACGCAGTATTTT.